These T cell receptor beta chains were read from a single sample in a study of blood T cell repertoires in COVID-19. TCRdb's copy holds only in-frame clones and misses some; the assay was immunoSEQ multiplex PCR. In the table there are some 390,000 clones, over 75% of which are singletons. The sample taken for sequencing was PBMCs or T cells enriched from blood (not recorded which). The receptor source for this set is a man aged 30-40 years who had recovered from COVID-19. CDR3s include the opening cysteine and the closing phenylalanine or tryptophan. The D gene is left open where the match is weak. Clone size is given for some rows only: seen once, a few or many times, or a class if the clone is expanded.

len,abundance,d_gene,j_gene,v_gene,CDR3nt,CDR3aa
13,-,-,TRBJ1-2,TRBV12-3/TRBV12-4,TGTGCCAGCAGTGAGACAGTGAGCTATGGCTACACCTTC,CASSETVSYGYTF
13,-,-,TRBJ2-5,TRBV2,TGTGCCAGCAGACAACTAGTGGGGGGGACCCAGTACTTC,CASRQLVGGTQYF
12,once,-,TRBJ2-7,TRBV27,TGTGCCAGCAGCCCCAACTCTTACGAGCAGTACTTC,CASSPNSYEQYF
13,-,-,TRBJ2-2,TRBV19,TGTGCCAGTAGTGTTACAGTGACCGGGGAGCTGTTTTTT,CASSVTVTGELFF
14,few,TRBD1,TRBJ1-4,TRBV28,TGTGCCAGCATGCCGGGACAGGGGAATGAAAAACTGTTTTTT,CASMPGQGNEKLFF
18,-,TRBD2,TRBJ2-2,TRBV7-3,TGTGCCAGCAGCTTAATCCCTAGGAGTAGCGGGAGCTCCGGGGAGCTGTTTTTT,CASSLIPRSSGSSGELFF
17,once,-,TRBJ2-1,TRBV6-2/TRBV6-3,TGTGCCAGCAGTTACTCCTCGACAGCCTTATTCTACAATGAGCAGTTCTTC,CASSYSSTALFYNEQFF
13,-,-,TRBJ1-2,TRBV6-5,TGTGCCAGCAGTTTAGGCCCAGCGAATGGCTACACCTTC,CASSLGPANGYTF
14,-,-,TRBJ2-2,TRBV3-1/TRBV3-2,TGTGCCAGCAGTCCCCCAGACTACACCGGGGAGCTGTTTTTT,CASSPPDYTGELFF
16,-,-,TRBJ2-5,TRBV28,TGTGCCAGCAGCCCCAGGGGAGCGGGACGGGGAGGGACCCAGTACTTC,CASSPRGAGRGGTQYF
15,-,-,TRBJ2-1,TRBV3-1/TRBV3-2,TGTGCCAGCAGATTCAGTCAGCGGGACAGGAGTGAGCAGTTCTTC,CASRFSQRDRSEQFF